This TCR beta chain derives from a study of blood T cell repertoires in COVID-19. The overall study: Sites across the United States, Italy and Spain contributed samples from acute and convalescent COVID-19. The analysed material was cDNA or gDNA that came from T cells, B-cell-depleted T cells, or PBMCs.

Original data processing: Using reference gene primer amplification, nucleated cell counts were estimated. TCRdb's table, derived via immunoSEQ multiplex PCR, lists solely in-frame clones and lacks some. That table furnishes V, J and clone size, whereas the DNA furnished D and trimming. The sample carries about 410,000 clones, 70% to 90% recorded once. The CDR3 contains 12 residues. V was trimmed by 2 bases and J by 4 bases, leaving 5 bases between them. This rearrangement joins TRBV12-3 or TRBV12-4 to TRBJ1-1, with D perhaps TRBD1 (5 bases). Sequencing input: peripheral blood. The source of this sequence is a woman younger than 45 with active or convalescent COVID-19. The CDR3 nucleotides read TGTGCCAGCAGTTTACAGGGCACTGAAGCTTTCTTT. Amino acids: CASSLQGTEAFF.